This TCR beta chain was found in a study of monozygotic twins with inflammatory bowel disease. One entry per CDR3 protein, without DNA, is what TCRdb gives after re-calling the 5' RACE reads. The sample yields around 100,000 distinct CDR3 sequences, of which the top ten take up under 2.5%. Germline values: CDR1 SGHRS, CDR2 YFSETQ. The CDR3 is made up of 14 amino acids. The TCR sequence derives from a human donor with ulcerative colitis or Crohn's disease, or a healthy co-twin of an affected twin (not recorded which). Sequencing used blood. The rearrangement joins TRBV5-1 to TRBJ2-5; TCRdb lists TRBD1, though no DNA is available to test this call. CDR3: CASSLVGTPETQYF.